This entry describes one T cell receptor beta chain. Some clones are missing from TCRdb's copy, which holds only in-frame ones; the method was immunoSEQ multiplex PCR. This table holds some 180,000 clones, roughly 84% found once. The data stem from a study of blood T cell repertoires in COVID-19. Whole-study context: COVID-19 samples from acute and convalescent phases originated in the United States, Italy and Spain.

The receptor was derived from a woman in her twenties or thirties who had been exposed to COVID-19. Source material: PBMCs or T cells enriched from blood (not recorded which).

CDR3 in amino acids: CASSYIPGGARDEQYF. The CDR3 DNA follows: TGTGCCAGCAGTTACATCCCCGGGGGTGCTCGGGACGAGCAGTACTTC. The genes are TRBV6-6 and TRBJ2-7, with D possibly matching TRBD2 (6 bases). V lost 2 bases and J 5 bases, leaving 19 bases between the germline ends. From germline, CDR1 is MNHNY and CDR2 SVGAGI (reference sequence). The CDR3 extends over 16 amino acids.